This T cell receptor (beta chain) was sequenced for a study of T cell clones after liver transplantation. This CDR3 comprises 17 residues. Trimming at V came to 5 bases and at J to 0 bases, leaving 10 bases not matched to a gene. CDR1 LNHNV and CDR2 YYDKDF come from the germline V gene (reference sequence). The method was immunoSEQ multiplex PCR; TCRdb's version includes in-frame clones alone and lacks a portion of them. The data show tens of thousands of clones, 80% seen once. This TCR derives from a human patient who received a liver transplant. Some T cells may be provided by the graft donor. The source material was CD4+ T cells from blood, sampled 12 months after liver transplant. V usage is TRBV15 and J usage is TRBJ1-5; 7 bases agree with TRBD1. CDR3 in amino acids: CATSLRGGEGSNQPQHF. Here the CDR3 DNA reads TGTGCCACCAGCCTCAGAGGGGGCGAGGGTAGCAATCAGCCCCAGCATTTT. Looking up the rest from reference TRBV15 and TRBJ1-5 gives the full variable domain: DAMVIQNPRYQVTQFGKPVTLSCSQTLNHNVMYWYQQKSSQAPKLLFHYYDKDFNNEADTPDNFQSRRPNTSFCFLDIRSPGLGDTAMYLCATSLRGGEGSNQPQHFGDGTRLSIL.